This TCR beta chain was profiled in a study of CDR3 diversity in severe acne. TCRdb fed the PCR reads into MiXCR, producing one record per CDR3 protein. The data contain approximately 90,000 distinct CDR3 sequences, roughly 52% of them singletons. Germline V lookup: CDR1 SEHNR, CDR2 FQNEAQ (reference sequence). The length of the CDR3 is 16 residues. The ends were cut back, 6 bases at V and 0 bases at J, with 15 bases in the middle. Material: blood. V is TRBV7-9 and J is TRBJ1-3; no reliable D call. The clonotype originates from a male donor in good health, serving as a control. The CDR3 bases are TGTGCCAGCAGTCAAGGTGCAGGATTCTCTGGAAACACCATATATTTT. Amino acid sequence: CASSQGAGFSGNTIYF.